Detailed here is one TCR beta chain. No antigen is known for it. CDR1 and CDR2 from the germline V gene are LGHDT and YNNKEL (reference sequence). The V gene lost 0 bases and the J gene lost 5 bases, with 16 bases spanning the gap. The CDR3 has 16 residues. The data stem from a study of CD8 T cells in Susac syndrome. Study-wide points: It was acknowledged by the study that relatively few individuals were included in its TCR sequencing and HLA analysis.

Reverse transcription of roughly 0.5 to 1 ug RNA was performed with random hexamers. The immunoSEQ assay covered 54 Vbeta and 13 Jbeta segments for CDR3. MiXCR, applied by TCRdb to the immunoSEQ multiplex PCR reads, yields one record per CDR3 protein. The sample consists of 150,000 to 250,000 distinct CDR3 sequences, about 95% of them appearing once. The study sequenced TCR beta in blood CD8+ and CD4+ T cells. Sequencing used CD4+ T cells from PBMCs. The chain links TRBV3-1 to TRBJ1-1; D is possibly TRBD1 (5 bases). The clonotype was recovered from a human donor with multiple sclerosis. The DNA for the CDR3 is TGTGCCAGCAGCCAAGAGGGGGAGGCCCCTAGGACTGAAGCTTTCTTT. This encodes CASSQEGEAPRTEAFF.